Listed below are T cell receptor beta chains from one sample, sequenced in a study of blood T cell repertoires in COVID-19. Sequencing used immunoSEQ multiplex PCR; TCRdb keeps in-frame clones, though not all of them. The table shows about 240,000 clones, with under 85% occurring only once. Sequenced input: peripheral blood. The receptors stem from a man aged 25-45 years who had recovered from COVID-19. Each CDR3 is given with its conserved first and last residue.

v_call | cdr3_aa
TRBV5-1 | CASKRGTSGGAEETQYF
TRBV6-5 | CASSYAENTEAFF
TRBV6-5 | CASQGIMDTEAFF
TRBV3-1/TRBV3-2 | CASSQAEETQYF
TRBV5-1 | CASSWYEGAGELFF
TRBV6-4 | CASSDRAQGALTF
TRBV5-4 | CATQGPTAGPPLHF
TRBV15 | CATGGWREADTQYF
TRBV9 | CASSATGAGELFF
TRBV2 | CATRGITGELFF
TRBV30 | CAWSEGQRLDEQFF
TRBV7-8 | CASSLGTGSGANVLTF
TRBV10-2 | CASRAERGLIHEQYF
TRBV25-1 | CASSELSKVGTAYNEQFF
TRBV28 | CASSLGQGLTKSGYTF
TRBV12-5 | CASGPSTVNYGYTF
TRBV6-1 | CASSILASNEQFF
TRBV12-3/TRBV12-4 | CASSLSLNQPQHF
TRBV2 | CASRPRKRGIYGYTF
TRBV24-1 | CATSDSDRGTDTQYF